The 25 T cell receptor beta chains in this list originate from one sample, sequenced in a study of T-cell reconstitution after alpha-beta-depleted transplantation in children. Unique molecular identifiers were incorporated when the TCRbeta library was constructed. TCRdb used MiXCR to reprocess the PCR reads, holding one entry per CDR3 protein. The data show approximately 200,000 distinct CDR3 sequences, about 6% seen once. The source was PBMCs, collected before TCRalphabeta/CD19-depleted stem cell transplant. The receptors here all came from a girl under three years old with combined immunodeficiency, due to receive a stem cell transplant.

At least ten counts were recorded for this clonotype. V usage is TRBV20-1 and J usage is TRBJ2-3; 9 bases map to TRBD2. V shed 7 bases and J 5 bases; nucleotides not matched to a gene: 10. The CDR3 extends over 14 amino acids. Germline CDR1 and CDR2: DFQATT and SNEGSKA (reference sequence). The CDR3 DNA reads TGCAGTGAAACACGTAGCGGGAGTGGAGATACGCAGTATTTT. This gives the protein CSETRSGSGDTQYF.

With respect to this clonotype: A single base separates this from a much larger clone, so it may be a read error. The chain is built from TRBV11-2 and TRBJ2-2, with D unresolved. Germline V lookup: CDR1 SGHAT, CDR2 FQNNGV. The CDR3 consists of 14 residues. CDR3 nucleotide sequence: TGTTCCAGCAGCTTCACTATTATGGTCGGGGAGCTGTTTTTT. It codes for CSSSFTIMVGELFF.

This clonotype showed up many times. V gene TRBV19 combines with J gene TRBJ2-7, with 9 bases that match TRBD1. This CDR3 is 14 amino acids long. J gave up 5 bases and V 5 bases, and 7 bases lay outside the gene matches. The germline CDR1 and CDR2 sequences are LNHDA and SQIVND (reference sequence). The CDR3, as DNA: TGTGCCAGTAGTGCTGACAGGGGGAGAAACGAGCAGTACTTC. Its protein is CASSADRGRNEQYF.

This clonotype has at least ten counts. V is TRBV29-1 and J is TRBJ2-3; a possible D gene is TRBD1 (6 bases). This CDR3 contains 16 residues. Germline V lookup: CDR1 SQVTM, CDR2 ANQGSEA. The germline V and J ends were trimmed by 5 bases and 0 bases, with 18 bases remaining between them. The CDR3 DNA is TGCAGCGTTATCTCTTTTGGACAGTCTAGCACAGATACGCAGTATTTT. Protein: CSVISFGQSSTDTQYF.

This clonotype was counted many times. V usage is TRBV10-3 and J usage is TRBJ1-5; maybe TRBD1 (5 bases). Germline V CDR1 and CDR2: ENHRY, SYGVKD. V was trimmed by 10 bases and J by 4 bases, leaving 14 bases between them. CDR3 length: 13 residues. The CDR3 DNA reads TGTGCCACCATGGGACCGGGGAATCAGCCCCAGCATTTT. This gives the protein CATMGPGNQPQHF.

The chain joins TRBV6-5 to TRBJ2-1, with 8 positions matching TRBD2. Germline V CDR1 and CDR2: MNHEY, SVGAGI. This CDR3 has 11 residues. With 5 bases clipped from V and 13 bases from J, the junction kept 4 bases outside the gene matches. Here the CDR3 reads CASSAGGPQFF. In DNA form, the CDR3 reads TGTGCCAGCAGTGCGGGGGGCCCTCAGTTCTTC.

CDR3 loop: CASRLWVNTGELFF. Written as DNA, the CDR3 is TGTGCCAGCAGGCTATGGGTGAACACCGGGGAGCTGTTTTTT. The rearrangement uses TRBV2 and TRBJ2-2; D is uncertain. CDR1 is SNHLY, CDR2 FYNNEI, per germline. The CDR3 runs to 14 residues. Trimming took 6 bases from V and 1 from J, leaving 9 bases between them.

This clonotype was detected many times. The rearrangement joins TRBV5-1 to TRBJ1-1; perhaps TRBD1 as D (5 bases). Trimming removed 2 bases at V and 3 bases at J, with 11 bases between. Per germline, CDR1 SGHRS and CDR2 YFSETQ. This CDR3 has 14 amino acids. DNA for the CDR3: TGCGCCAGCAGCTTCGAGGGGCGGTACACTGAAGCTTTCTTT. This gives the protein CASSFEGRYTEAFF. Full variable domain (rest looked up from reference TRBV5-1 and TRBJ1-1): KAGVTQTPRYLIKTRGQQVTLSCSPISGHRSVSWYQQTPGQGLQFLFEYFSETQRNKGNFPGRFSGRQFSNSRSEMNVSTLELGDSALYLCASSFEGRYTEAFFGQGTRLTVV.

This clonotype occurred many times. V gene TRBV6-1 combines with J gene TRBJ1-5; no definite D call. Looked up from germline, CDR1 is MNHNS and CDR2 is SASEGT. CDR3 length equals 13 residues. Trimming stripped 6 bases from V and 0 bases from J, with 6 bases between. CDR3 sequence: CASSAISNQPQHF. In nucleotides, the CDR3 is TGTGCCAGCAGCGCCATTAGCAATCAGCCCCAGCATTTT.

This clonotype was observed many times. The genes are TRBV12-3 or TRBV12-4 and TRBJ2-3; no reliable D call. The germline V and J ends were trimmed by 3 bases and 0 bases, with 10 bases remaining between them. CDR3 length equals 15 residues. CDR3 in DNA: TGTGCCAGCAGTTTCCTAGAACCGAGCACAGATACGCAGTATTTT. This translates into CASSFLEPSTDTQYF.

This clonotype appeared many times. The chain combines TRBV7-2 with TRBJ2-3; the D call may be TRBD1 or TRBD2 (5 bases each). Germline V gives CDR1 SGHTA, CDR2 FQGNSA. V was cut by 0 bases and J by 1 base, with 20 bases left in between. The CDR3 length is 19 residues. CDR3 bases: TGTGCCAGCAGCTTAGCTTTCCCTTACGTGGGGGTCGGCACAGATACGCAGTATTTT. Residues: CASSLAFPYVGVGTDTQYF.

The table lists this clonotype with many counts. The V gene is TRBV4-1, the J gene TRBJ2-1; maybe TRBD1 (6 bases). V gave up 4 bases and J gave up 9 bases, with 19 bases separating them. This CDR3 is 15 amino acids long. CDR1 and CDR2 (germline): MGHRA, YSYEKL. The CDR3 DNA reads TGCGCCAGCAGCCCGCTTGGACCACTACAGGGTGAGCAGTTCTTC. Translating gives CASSPLGPLQGEQFF.

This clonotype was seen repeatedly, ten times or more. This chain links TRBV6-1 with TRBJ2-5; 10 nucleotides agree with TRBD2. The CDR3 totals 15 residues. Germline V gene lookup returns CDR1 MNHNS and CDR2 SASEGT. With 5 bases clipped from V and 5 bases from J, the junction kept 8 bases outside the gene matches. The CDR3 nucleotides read TGTGCCAGCAGTCTCTTGCCGGGACTAGCGGAGACCCAGTACTTC. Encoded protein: CASSLLPGLAETQYF.

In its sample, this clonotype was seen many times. CDR3 sequence (DNA): TGTGCCAGCAGCTCGGGAACCATCTACGAGCAGTACTTC. This gives the protein CASSSGTIYEQYF. The rearrangement uses TRBV7-9 and TRBJ2-7; tentative D call: TRBD2 (5 bases). Trimming shortened V by 4 bases and J by 3 bases, and 10 bases separated the two germline ends. The CDR3 extends over 13 amino acids. The V gene's germline CDR1 is SEHNR and CDR2 FQNEAQ (reference sequence).

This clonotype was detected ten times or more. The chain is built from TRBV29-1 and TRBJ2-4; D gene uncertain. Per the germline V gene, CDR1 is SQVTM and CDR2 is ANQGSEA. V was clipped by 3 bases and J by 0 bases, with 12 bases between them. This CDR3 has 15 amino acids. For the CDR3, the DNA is TGCAGCGTTGAGGCCTCCTTCCTAGCCAAAAACATTCAGTACTTC. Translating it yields CSVEASFLAKNIQYF.

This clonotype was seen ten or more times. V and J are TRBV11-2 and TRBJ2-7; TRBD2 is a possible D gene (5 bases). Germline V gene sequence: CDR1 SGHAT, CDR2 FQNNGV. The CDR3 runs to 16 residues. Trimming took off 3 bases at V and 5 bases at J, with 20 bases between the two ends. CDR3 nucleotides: TGTGCCAGCAGCTTGAGGGCAACCCAGTCTCCTAACGAGCAGTACTTC. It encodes CASSLRATQSPNEQYF.

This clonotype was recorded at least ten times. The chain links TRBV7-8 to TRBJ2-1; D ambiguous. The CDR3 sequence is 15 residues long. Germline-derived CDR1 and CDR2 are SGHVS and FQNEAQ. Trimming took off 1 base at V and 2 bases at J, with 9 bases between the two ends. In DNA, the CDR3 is TGTGCCAGCAGCTTAGAGAATCCGGCCTACAATGAGCAGTTCTTC. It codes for CASSLENPAYNEQFF.

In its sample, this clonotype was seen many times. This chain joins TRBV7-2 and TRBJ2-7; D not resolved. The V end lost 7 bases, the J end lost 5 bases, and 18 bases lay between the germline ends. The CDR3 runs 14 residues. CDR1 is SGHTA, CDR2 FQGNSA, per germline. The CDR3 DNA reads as TGTGCCAGCATGCCGACGCGTAATTCCCACGAGCAGTACTTC. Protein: CASMPTRNSHEQYF.

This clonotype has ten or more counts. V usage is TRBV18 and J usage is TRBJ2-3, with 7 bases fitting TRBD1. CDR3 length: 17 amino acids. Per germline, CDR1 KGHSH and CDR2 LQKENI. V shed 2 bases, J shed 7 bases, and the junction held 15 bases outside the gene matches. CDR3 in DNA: TGTGCCAGCTCACCAGAGATTCTCGGACAGGTTGGGAATACGCAGTATTTT. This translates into CASSPEILGQVGNTQYF. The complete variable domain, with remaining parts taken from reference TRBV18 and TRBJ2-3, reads NAGVMQNPRHLVRRRGQEARLRCSPMKGHSHVYWYRQLPEEGLKFMVYLQKENIIDESGMPKERFSAEFPKEGPSILRIQQVVRGDSAAYFCASSPEILGQVGNTQYFGPGTRLTVL.

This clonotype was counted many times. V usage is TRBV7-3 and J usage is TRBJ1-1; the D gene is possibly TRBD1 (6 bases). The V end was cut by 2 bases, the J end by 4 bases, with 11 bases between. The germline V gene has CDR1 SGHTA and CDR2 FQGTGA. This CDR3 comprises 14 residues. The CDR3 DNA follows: TGTGCCAGCAGCTTATCCGGGGGGCCCACTGAAGCTTTCTTT. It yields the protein CASSLSGGPTEAFF.

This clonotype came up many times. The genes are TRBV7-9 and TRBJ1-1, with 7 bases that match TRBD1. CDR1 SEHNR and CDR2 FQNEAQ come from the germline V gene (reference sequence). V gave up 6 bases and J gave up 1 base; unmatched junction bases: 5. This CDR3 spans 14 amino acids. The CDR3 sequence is CASRMDRRNTEAFF. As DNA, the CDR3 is TGTGCCAGCAGGATGGACAGGAGGAACACTGAAGCTTTCTTT.

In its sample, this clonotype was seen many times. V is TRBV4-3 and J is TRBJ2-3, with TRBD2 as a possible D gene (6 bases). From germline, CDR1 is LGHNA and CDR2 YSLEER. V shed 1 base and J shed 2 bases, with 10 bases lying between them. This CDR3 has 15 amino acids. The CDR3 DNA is TGCGCCAGCAGCCAAGTCCGGGGGTACACAGATACGCAGTATTTT. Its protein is CASSQVRGYTDTQYF.

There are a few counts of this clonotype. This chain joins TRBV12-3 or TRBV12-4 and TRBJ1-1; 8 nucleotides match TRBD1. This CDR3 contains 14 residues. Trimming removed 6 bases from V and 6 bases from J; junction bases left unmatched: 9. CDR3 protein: CASRETGGTAEAFF. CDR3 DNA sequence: TGTGCCAGCAGGGAAACAGGGGGTACGGCTGAAGCTTTCTTT.

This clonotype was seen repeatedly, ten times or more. DNA for the CDR3: TGTGCCAGCAGTCGAACAGGGGAAGTCTACGAGCAGTACTTC. Its protein product is CASSRTGEVYEQYF. The chain carries TRBV12-3 or TRBV12-4 and TRBJ2-7; the match to TRBD1 covers 7 bases. This CDR3 contains 14 residues. J lost 3 bases, V lost 5 bases, and 7 bases had no gene match.

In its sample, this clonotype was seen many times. The CDR3 region is CASSQDPAGSSYEQYF. The CDR3 DNA is TGCGCCAGCAGCCAAGACCCAGCGGGAAGCTCCTACGAGCAGTACTTC. V gene TRBV4-3 combines with J gene TRBJ2-7; TRBD2 matches at 7 bases. Germline V CDR1 and CDR2: LGHNA, YSLEER. V was pared by 0 bases and J by 0 bases, with 5 bases of the junction left unmatched. The CDR3 spans 16 residues.